The sequence of this T cell receptor beta chain was determined in a study of beta chain features in type 1 diabetes. Study observations and caveats: VDJ junctions in type 1 diabetes patients carried more deletions and fewer insertions.

This clone was detected a few times. No antigen is known for it. Per germline, CDR1 SEHNR and CDR2 FQNEAQ (reference sequence). After removal of 7 bases from V and 3 bases from J, the junction contained 1 base not matched to a gene. The CDR3 runs to 14 residues. All of the isolated RNA was reverse transcribed, so expressed TCRB transcripts were sequenced. Using immunoSEQ multiplex PCR, the repertoire was profiled, and TCRdb retains in-frame clones only, with some absent. The sample holds 360,000 or so clones, around 20% seen once. The V and J genes are TRBV7-9 and TRBJ2-3, with TRBD2 identical over 13 bases. Sequencing was done on a sample of naive CD4+ T cells from blood. The TCR originated in a woman between 18 and 30 years old in good health. DNA for the CDR3: TGTGCCAGCACGACTAGCGGGGGGACAGATACGCAGTATTTT. It specifies CASTTSGGTDTQYF.